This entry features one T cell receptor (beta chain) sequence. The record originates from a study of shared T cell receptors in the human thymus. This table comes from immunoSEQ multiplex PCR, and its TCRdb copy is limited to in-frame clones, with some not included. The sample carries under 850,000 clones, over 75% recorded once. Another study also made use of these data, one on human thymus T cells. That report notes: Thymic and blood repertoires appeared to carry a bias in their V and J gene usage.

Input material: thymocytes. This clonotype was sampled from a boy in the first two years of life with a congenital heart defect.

CDR3 nucleotide sequence: TGCAGCGTCGCGAGGACTAGCGACTACCAAGAGACCCAGTACTTC. This translates into CSVARTSDYQETQYF. The rearrangement joins TRBV29-1 to TRBJ2-5; 9 nucleotides line up with TRBD2. In germline, CDR1 is SQVTM, CDR2 ANQGSEA. The CDR3 runs to 15 residues. V lost 6 bases, J lost 0 bases, and 8 bases stayed unmatched.